Listed here is a single TCR beta chain. What it binds is not known. Profiled with immunoSEQ multiplex PCR; TCRdb holds only in-frame clones, not every one. This table holds tens of thousands of clones, about 90% found once. The sample originates from a study of T cell responses to AZD1222 COVID-19 vaccine. Findings of the study overall: Spike was spanned by vaccine-associated CD4 TCRs, which were dominant at 160-218 and 743-854.

The V gene lost 3 bases and the J gene lost 9 bases, with 21 bases spanning the gap. CDR1 is GTSNPN, CDR2 SVGIG, per germline (reference sequence). CDR3 length: 15 residues. The source was peripheral blood, collected on day 0 of AZD1222 vaccination. The sequence came from an adult in good health. The rearrangement uses TRBV30 and TRBJ1-3; D ambiguous. The CDR3: CAWRKGRHLSGTIYF. The CDR3 bases are TGTGCCTGGAGGAAGGGTAGACACCTCTCTGGCACCATATATTTT.